This T cell receptor beta chain was captured in a study of T-cell memory formation after mild COVID-19. Study findings and constraints: The SARS-CoV-2 specificity of second-wave clones reaching peak at day 37 remained unverified. Cross-reactive memory appears to have joined, as suggested by some responding clones showing up in pre-infection memory.

In its sample, this clonotype was seen a few times. Antigen specificity is unknown. CDR3 length equals 14 residues. V was clipped by 0 bases and J by 2 bases, with 8 bases between them. Germline V lookup: CDR1 SGHRS, CDR2 YFSETQ. 5'RACE, which relied on constant-segment primers, yielded TCR alpha and TCR beta cDNA libraries carrying sample barcodes and UMIs. TCRdb itself ran the 5' RACE reads through MiXCR, one entry per CDR3 protein. This sample has over 300,000 distinct CDR3 sequences, with roughly 19% found just once. The rearrangement uses TRBV5-1 and TRBJ2-5, with no clear D. This TCR was sampled from a man between 18 and 35 years old who had mild COVID-19 (a few samples of this study predate the infection). Cell type and time point are not known. The sample was PBMCs or a T cell subset sorted from them (not recorded which). CDR3 DNA: TGCGCCAGCAGCTTGGAGCCGACTCAAGAGACCCAGTACTTC. It yields the protein CASSLEPTQETQYF.